This T cell receptor (beta chain) is drawn from a study of blood T cell repertoires in COVID-19. This CDR3 has 15 residues. V was cut by 1 base and J by 7 bases, with 14 bases left in between. Germline assignment: CDR1 SGHRS and CDR2 YFSETQ. Profiled with immunoSEQ multiplex PCR; TCRdb holds only in-frame clones, not every one. The table shows 250,000 to 350,000 clones, with about nine tenths occurring only once. This clonotype was sampled from a woman aged 25 to 39 with COVID-19, enrolled during active disease. Sequenced sample: peripheral blood. This sequence joins TRBV5-1 and TRBJ1-4; a weak D match, TRBD1 (5 bases). The chain's CDR3 is CASSLSGGQGEKLFF. The CDR3 bases are TGCGCCAGCAGCTTGTCCGGGGGTCAGGGTGAAAAACTGTTTTTT.